This TCR beta chain was identified during a study of blood T cell repertoires in COVID-19. Study at large: Acute-phase and convalescent COVID-19 samples originated in the United States, Italy and Spain. PBMCs, B-cell-depleted T cells, or T cells provided the cDNA or gDNA that made up the material.

V was clipped by 3 bases and J by 6 bases; unmatched bases: 10. Germline lookup yields CDR1 KGHSH and CDR2 LQKENI. CDR3 length: 16 residues. Source study methods: Amplification with reference gene primers provided the estimates of nucleated cell counts. Repertoires were generated with immunoSEQ multiplex PCR, while TCRdb's copy carries only in-frame clones and drops some. Clone size and V and J calls were adopted from that table, with D and trimming inferred from the DNA. There are under 200,000 clones in the sample; 88% occur only once, and 5% to 6.5% lies in the top ten. The source is a man aged 40-49 years with active or convalescent COVID-19. The J gene is TRBJ2-1, the V gene TRBV18, with 8 bases lining up with TRBD2. Input material: peripheral blood. The CDR3 DNA is TGTGCCAGCTCACCTCCGGGGGGGCTGGTTCTCAATGAGCAGTTCTTC. This gives the protein CASSPPGGLVLNEQFF.